A selection of T cell receptor beta chains follows, all from one sample in a study of CD4 T cells in relation to SARS-CoV-2 and coronaviruses. Their antigen targets remain unknown. Produced via immunoSEQ multiplex PCR; TCRdb's table is partial and in-frame only. The data contain approximately 30,000 clones, roughly 69% of them singletons. The sample consisted of CD4+ T cells from PBMCs, cultured in vitro. These TCRs come from a human donor in good health. CDR3s include the opening cysteine and the closing phenylalanine or tryptophan.

TRBV4-2,TRBJ2-5,CASSQGVAGSEETQYF
TRBV10-3,TRBJ1-1,CAISEGGAGTEAFF
TRBV12-5,TRBJ1-1,CASGSHRGASGTEAFF
TRBV21-1,TRBJ2-3,CASKWGRKLTDTQYF
TRBV6-5,TRBJ2-7,CASKKEKRGSEQYF
TRBV4-3,TRBJ2-7,CASSQEAQDIYEQYF
TRBV3-1/TRBV3-2,TRBJ1-6,CASSQGNTLHF
TRBV4-1,TRBJ1-6,CASSQVPGAQRDSPLHF
TRBV7-2,TRBJ2-3,CASSGRDSPSTDTQYF
TRBV10-3,TRBJ2-7,CAISESGTGVGEQYF
TRBV10-1,TRBJ2-5,CASSESGGEKETQYF
TRBV19,TRBJ1-3,CASGPSLSGNTIYF
TRBV7-2,TRBJ2-7,CASSSKGGSSYEQYF
TRBV27,TRBJ1-5,CASSPGQGWQPQHF
TRBV11-3,TRBJ2-7,CASSAGLAPYEQYF
TRBV7-3,TRBJ1-1,CASSLEGTSTEAFF
TRBV7-2,TRBJ1-4,CASSLGTGNEKLFF
TRBV15,TRBJ2-2,CATSRDGTGTGELFF
TRBV6-2/TRBV6-3,TRBJ2-3,CASSYSSGSPDTQYF
TRBV19,TRBJ1-4,CASSIIGHLNEKLFF
TRBV15,TRBJ2-7,CATSSVKLEQYF
TRBV27,TRBJ1-2,CASSLDGGVYGYTF
TRBV3-1/TRBV3-2,TRBJ2-7,CASSGDRGFYEQYF
TRBV4-3,TRBJ2-3,CASSPEGQGEGLYF
TRBV7-8,TRBJ1-2,CASSSRDPYGYTF
TRBV11-2,TRBJ2-5,CASSLVGREQETQYF
TRBV19,TRBJ2-5,CASSPGPSWETQYF
TRBV7-2,TRBJ2-2,CASSPRTSTNTGELFF
TRBV9,TRBJ2-2,CASSVAPSRELFF
TRBV27,TRBJ2-5,CASSFDRVGTQYF
TRBV5-1,TRBJ1-4,CASSWTGGFDEKLFF
TRBV5-4,TRBJ2-2,CASTNQILGNTGELFF
TRBV9,TRBJ2-3,CASTSTSGSWDTQYF
TRBV21-1,TRBJ1-2,CASSPQSLRAGFYGYTF
TRBV15,TRBJ2-7,CATSRDLGYEQYF
TRBV4-3,TRBJ2-1,CASSQGRRNEQFF
TRBV7-6,TRBJ2-7,CASSLRAGFPYEQYF
TRBV7-9,TRBJ1-1,CASRRDRTTPNTEAFF
TRBV7-8,TRBJ2-2,CASSLAGLPNTGELFF
TRBV24-1,TRBJ2-3,CATAGATDTQYF
TRBV7-9,TRBJ2-7,CASSLTSGVPEQYF
TRBV6-1,TRBJ2-1,CASSDQSGGLYEQFF
TRBV4-2,TRBJ2-1,CASSRPGNEQFF
TRBV18,TRBJ1-3,CASSPPRVSSGNTIYF
TRBV9,TRBJ2-5,CASSVGVREQETQYF
TRBV9,TRBJ2-7,CASSVEPAPSYEQYF
TRBV18,TRBJ2-5,CASSPTQGQGQETQYF
TRBV18,TRBJ2-1,CASSPVRGNSYNEQFF
TRBV11-2,TRBJ2-1,CASSPGTSFEFF
TRBV9,TRBJ1-1,CASSVGGPSGLGTEAFF
TRBV7-2,TRBJ2-2,CASSLYHGGSSGELFF
TRBV5-8,TRBJ1-6,CASSSRSNSPLHF
TRBV19,TRBJ1-2,CASREQGGKNYGYTF
TRBV5-4,TRBJ2-5,CASSLSGGRGETQYF